This TCR beta chain was recovered during a study of CD4+ T cells in melanoma (dated by TCRdb to the early 2020s). Notes on the research overall: Neoantigen-specific CD4+ T cells in human melanoma were investigated in the study. The full study reports these points: Diverse differentiation states were reported to be shown by neoantigen-specific CD4+ T cells in melanoma. Neoantigen-specific CD4+ T cells were reported to be correlated with the function of CD8+ T cells, macrophages and B cells.

Patients with melanoma were used as donors. The library was generated by the immunoSEQ multiplex PCR assay. Held by TCRdb, this immuneACCESS table contains in-frame sequences only and omits some clones. Under half of the omission traces to an unresolved V gene where checked; the cause of the rest is unknown. For this sample the table gives some 150,000 clones, of which 85% to 95% were detected only once. More than 1.5% of the sample is taken by the ten largest. The junction carries 9 bases between V and J, which are trimmed by 2 bases and 4 bases respectively. For CDR1 and CDR2, the germline V gene lists SGHRS and YFSETQ. The CDR3 contains 14 residues, cysteine and phenylalanine counted. Only the CDR3 DNA is retained, 42 bases long and in frame from the first base. Concerning this clone itself: Its antigen specificity is not known. No per-base quality is available; no much larger clone lies one base away.

The receptor comes from a human donor with melanoma. The rearranged chain carries TRBV5-1 and TRBJ2-2, with the D segment identity uncertain. The DNA is TGCGCCAGCAGCTTTGGCTCCGTCACCGGGGAGCTGTTTTTT. This encodes CASSFGSVTGELFF.